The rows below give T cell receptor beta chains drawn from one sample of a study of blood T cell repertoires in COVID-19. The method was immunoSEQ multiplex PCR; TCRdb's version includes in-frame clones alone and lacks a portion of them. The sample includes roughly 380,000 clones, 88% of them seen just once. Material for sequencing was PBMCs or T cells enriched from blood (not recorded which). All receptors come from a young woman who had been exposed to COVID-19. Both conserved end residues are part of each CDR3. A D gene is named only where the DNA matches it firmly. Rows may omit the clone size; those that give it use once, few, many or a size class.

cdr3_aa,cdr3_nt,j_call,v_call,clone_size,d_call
CASIHESSYNEQFF,TGTGCCAGCATTCACGAGAGCTCCTACAATGAGCAGTTCTTC,TRBJ2-1,TRBV6-5,NA,NA
CASSPNWQSRGLNSPLHF,TGTGCCAGCTCACCCAATTGGCAATCCAGGGGGCTGAATTCACCCCTCCACTTT,TRBJ1-6,TRBV18,NA,TRBD1
CASRGAGTGVSYEQYF,TGTGCCAGCAGAGGCGCGGGGACAGGGGTTTCCTACGAGCAGTACTTC,TRBJ2-7,TRBV3-1/TRBV3-2,NA,TRBD1
CSASPGTAYGYTF,TGCAGTGCTAGTCCCGGGACAGCGTATGGCTACACCTTC,TRBJ1-2,TRBV20-1,NA,TRBD1
CASSTGAGEGGYTF,TGTGCCAGCAGCACCGGGGCCGGGGAGGGCGGCTACACCTTC,TRBJ1-2,TRBV7-9,NA,NA
CASSITGDYGYTF,TGTGCCAGCAGTATAACAGGGGACTATGGCTACACCTTC,TRBJ1-2,TRBV6-5,few,TRBD1
CSVAPRGRNQPQHF,TGCAGCGTGGCCCCCAGGGGCCGAAATCAGCCCCAGCATTTT,TRBJ1-5,TRBV29-1,NA,NA
CASSLTLAGGFEQYF,TGTGCCAGCAGTCTGACTCTAGCGGGAGGGTTCGAGCAGTACTTC,TRBJ2-7,TRBV27,NA,TRBD2
CASSPRTGFNEKLFF,TGTGCCAGCAGCCCTCGGACAGGGTTTAATGAAAAACTGTTTTTT,TRBJ1-4,TRBV28,NA,TRBD1
CASSLNRVDQPQHF,TGTGCCAGCAGTTTAAACCGGGTGGATCAGCCCCAGCATTTT,TRBJ1-5,TRBV27,NA,NA
CASNTGTSFGDEQFF,TGTGCCAGCAATACCGGGACTAGCTTTGGCGATGAGCAGTTCTTC,TRBJ2-1,TRBV6-5,once,TRBD2
CASSPQGTEAFF,TGTGCCAGCAGTCCCCAGGGCACTGAAGCTTTCTTT,TRBJ1-1,TRBV14,NA,NA
CASSLASEIGNTIYF,TGCGCCAGCAGCTTGGCCAGCGAAATTGGAAACACCATATATTTT,TRBJ1-3,TRBV5-1,NA,NA
CSAEGEGPQHF,TGCAGTGCTGAGGGGGAGGGGCCCCAGCATTTT,TRBJ1-5,TRBV20-1,NA,NA
CASSATSGRTYEQYF,TGTGCCAGCAGTGCCACTAGCGGGAGAACCTACGAGCAGTACTTC,TRBJ2-7,TRBV27,NA,TRBD2
CASSPLQGGTNQPQHF,TGTGCCAGCAGCCCATTACAGGGGGGAACCAATCAGCCCCAGCATTTT,TRBJ1-5,TRBV7-6,NA,TRBD1
CASSPGNYGYTF,TGTGCCAGCAGCCCAGGGAACTATGGCTACACCTTC,TRBJ1-2,TRBV7-2,once,NA
CASSPSVLAGAYEQYF,TGTGCCAGCTCACCATCTGTCCTAGCGGGAGCCTACGAGCAGTACTTC,TRBJ2-7,TRBV18,few,TRBD2
CASSVGQGLGGYTF,TGTGCCAGCAGCGTAGGGCAGGGGCTAGGGGGCTACACCTTC,TRBJ1-2,TRBV9,NA,NA
CASRTENQETQYF,TGTGCCAGCAGGACGGAGAACCAAGAGACCCAGTACTTC,TRBJ2-5,TRBV11-2,once,NA
CASSTGGQETQYF,TGCGCCAGCAGCACGGGGGGGCAAGAGACCCAGTACTTC,TRBJ2-5,TRBV10-1,NA,TRBD2
CASSLSGHTIYF,TGTGCCAGCAGTTTATCAGGCCACACCATATATTTT,TRBJ1-3,TRBV12-3/TRBV12-4,NA,NA
CASSLQGRNTEAFF,TGTGCCAGCAGCTTACAGGGCAGGAACACTGAAGCTTTCTTT,TRBJ1-1,TRBV7-6,NA,NA
CASSLNVEQFF,TGTGCCAGCAGCTTAAATGTAGAGCAGTTCTTC,TRBJ2-1,TRBV7-2,NA,NA
CASSVAGDTEAFF,TGTGCCAGCAGCGTAGCGGGTGACACTGAAGCTTTCTTT,TRBJ1-1,TRBV9,NA,NA
CASSVGAGGRSSEQYF,TGTGCCAGCAGCGTAGGGGCTGGCGGGAGGTCGAGTGAGCAGTACTTC,TRBJ2-7,TRBV9,NA,TRBD2
CASTPGRGWDEQYF,TGCGCCAGCACCCCAGGCAGGGGATGGGACGAGCAGTACTTC,TRBJ2-7,TRBV5-1,NA,NA
CASSSQTGFHSPLHF,TGTGCCAGCAGTTCCCAGACAGGGTTTCATTCACCCCTCCACTTT,TRBJ1-6,TRBV28,NA,TRBD1
CASSPSSGTTDTQYF,TGTGCCAGCAGCCCCAGTAGCGGGACTACAGATACGCAGTATTTT,TRBJ2-3,TRBV7-6,NA,TRBD2
CASSQGTSSTDTQYF,TGTGCCAGCAGCCAAGGGACTTCTAGCACAGATACGCAGTATTTT,TRBJ2-3,TRBV3-1/TRBV3-2,NA,NA
CASRSSGQPSGYTF,TGTGCCAGCAGGTCCTCTGGACAGCCTTCTGGCTACACCTTC,TRBJ1-2,TRBV6-5,NA,NA
CASSLRPTDYGYTF,TGTGCCAGCAGTTTACGCCCGACAGACTATGGCTACACCTTC,TRBJ1-2,TRBV28,NA,NA
CATSPGGSTDTQYF,TGTGCCACCAGCCCGGGTGGGAGCACAGATACGCAGTATTTT,TRBJ2-3,TRBV15,NA,NA
CATSDPGTDSNQPQHF,TGTGCCACCAGTGACCCAGGGACAGATAGCAATCAGCCCCAGCATTTT,TRBJ1-5,TRBV24-1,NA,TRBD1
CASYDRGLNEQFF,TGTGCCAGCTACGACCGGGGGTTGAATGAGCAGTTCTTC,TRBJ2-1,TRBV7-8,NA,NA
CAWTSGRETGANVLTF,TGTGCCTGGACCTCAGGGAGGGAGACTGGGGCCAACGTCCTGACTTTC,TRBJ2-6,TRBV30,NA,TRBD2
CASSTRPGQRGIGNSPLHF,TGTGCCAGCAGTACAAGGCCGGGACAAAGGGGGATCGGGAATTCACCCCTCCACTTT,TRBJ1-6,TRBV28,once,NA
CASSIALGQGGGYTF,TGTGCCAGTAGTATAGCTCTCGGGCAGGGTGGTGGCTACACCTTC,TRBJ1-2,TRBV19,NA,NA
CASSLEGTAYEQYF,TGCGCCAGCAGCTTGGAGGGGACTGCCTACGAGCAGTACTTC,TRBJ2-7,TRBV5-1,NA,NA